A selection of T cell receptor beta chains follows, all from one sample in a study of T cell repertoires in cytomegalovirus infection. No antigens are known for them. TCRdb called the reads again in MiXCR, with one record for every CDR3 protein. Of roughly 990,000 distinct CDR3 sequences listed, approximately 31% are singletons. Sequenced material: cultured CD8+ T cells from PBMCs, taken from culture after CMV antigen stimulation. Receptors were obtained from a human donor in good health (CMV status not recorded). Some clones in this sample may be carry-over from other donors' samples. CDR3s include the opening cysteine and the closing phenylalanine or tryptophan. Fields, in order: clone size, D gene, V gene, J gene, CDR3 protein, CDR3 DNA. D genes are given only for firm matches. Clone size is stated in some rows and not others, as once, few, many or a class when expanded.

clone_size: few; d_call: -; v_call: TRBV6-8; j_call: TRBJ1-2; cdr3_aa: CASSPGSRGYTF; cdr3_nt: TGTGCCAGCAGTCCCGGTAGCAGGGGCTACACCTTC
clone_size: -; d_call: TRBD2; v_call: TRBV3-1; j_call: TRBJ2-2; cdr3_aa: CASSQYFFTSGEDSGELFF; cdr3_nt: TGTGCCAGCAGCCAGTACTTCTTCACTAGCGGAGAGGATTCCGGGGAGCTGTTTTTT
clone_size: few; d_call: -; v_call: TRBV6-5; j_call: TRBJ1-1; cdr3_aa: CASSRGRGNTEAFF; cdr3_nt: TGTGCCAGCTCAAGGGGCAGGGGGAACACTGAAGCTTTCTTT
clone_size: many; d_call: TRBD2; v_call: TRBV5-1; j_call: TRBJ2-2; cdr3_aa: CASSLAGYTGELFF; cdr3_nt: TGTGCCAGCAGCTTAGCGGGTTACACCGGGGAGCTGTTTTTT
clone_size: -; d_call: -; v_call: TRBV2; j_call: TRBJ1-2; cdr3_aa: CASSVARIGNSLYGYTF; cdr3_nt: TGTGCCAGCAGTGTTGCCCGCATTGGAAATTCCCTCTATGGCTACACCTTC
clone_size: -; d_call: TRBD1; v_call: TRBV7-2; j_call: TRBJ2-5; cdr3_aa: CVSRGNRGMAETQYF; cdr3_nt: TGTGTCAGCAGGGGTAACAGGGGGATGGCGGAGACCCAGTACTTC
clone_size: few; d_call: -; v_call: TRBV7-9; j_call: TRBJ2-7; cdr3_aa: CASSWGTSYEQYF; cdr3_nt: TGTGCCAGCAGCTGGGGAACCTCCTACGAGCAGTACTTC
clone_size: -; d_call: TRBD1; v_call: TRBV11-2; j_call: TRBJ1-2; cdr3_aa: CASSSPWTGGDGYTF; cdr3_nt: TGTGCCAGCAGCTCCCCCTGGACAGGGGGCGACGGCTACACCTTC
clone_size: -; d_call: -; v_call: TRBV7-2; j_call: TRBJ1-2; cdr3_aa: CASSLFLEDGHTF; cdr3_nt: TGTGCCAGCAGCTTATTCTTAGAGGATGGCCACACCTTC
clone_size: -; d_call: -; v_call: TRBV13; j_call: TRBJ2-6; cdr3_aa: CASSPARWTGSSGANVLTF; cdr3_nt: TGTGCCAGCAGCCCAGCAAGGTGGACGGGGAGCTCTGGGGCCAACGTCCTGACTTTC
clone_size: -; d_call: -; v_call: TRBV6-5; j_call: TRBJ2-7; cdr3_aa: CASSYTWDSSSYEQYF; cdr3_nt: TGTGCCAGCAGTTACACATGGGACTCGAGCTCCTACGAGCAGTACTTC
clone_size: few; d_call: -; v_call: TRBV7-9; j_call: TRBJ1-5; cdr3_aa: CASSLRDNNQPQHF; cdr3_nt: TGTGCCAGCAGCTTGCGGGACAACAATCAGCCCCAGCATTTT
clone_size: -; d_call: -; v_call: TRBV27; j_call: TRBJ2-5; cdr3_aa: CASSSYLQETQYF; cdr3_nt: TGTGCCAGCAGTTCCTATCTCCAAGAGACCCAGTACTTC
clone_size: many; d_call: -; v_call: TRBV7-9; j_call: TRBJ1-2; cdr3_aa: CASSSFDILSYGYTF; cdr3_nt: TGTGCCAGCAGCTCCTTCGACATCTTAAGCTATGGCTACACCTTC